These 9 T cell receptor beta chains were all obtained from the same sample, sequenced in a study of blood T cells in healthy people across ages. Using a J-beta primer mix together with a sample-barcoded 5' primer, a second PCR was run for roughly 7 to 12 cycles. TCRdb called the 5' RACE reads again in MiXCR, with one record for every CDR3 protein. Among around 1,700,000 distinct CDR3 sequences, 28% were seen once, and the ten largest hold around 7.7%. The sequenced material came from blood. These receptors were taken from a woman younger than 45 in good health.

The chain combines TRBV7-2 with TRBJ2-1, with D perhaps given as TRBD1 or TRBD2 (5 bases each). V was shortened by 3 bases and J by 10 bases, with 13 bases between the two germline ends. This CDR3 is 13 amino acids long. The germline V gene encodes CDR1 SGHTA and CDR2 FQGNSA. CDR3 protein: CASSLGRGAEQFF. In DNA form, the CDR3 reads TGTGCCAGCAGCTTGGGACGAGGGGCGGAGCAGTTCTTC.

This clonotype was seen only a few times. The rearrangement links TRBV9 to TRBJ1-5; D is uncertain. The V gene's germline CDR1 is SGDLS and CDR2 YYNGEE. The CDR3 loop spans 13 amino acids. V was clipped by 3 bases and J by 5 bases, with 9 bases between them. In DNA, the CDR3 is TGTGCCAGCAGCGCCGGAAATGATCAGCCCCAGCATTTT. Protein product: CASSAGNDQPQHF.

This rearrangement joins TRBV7-8 to TRBJ2-3, with D hard to call. Germline CDR1 SGHVS, CDR2 FQNEAQ. V lost 0 bases, J lost 4 bases, and 8 bases lay in between. The CDR3 is 14 residues long. The CDR3 DNA sequence: TGTGCCAGCAGCTTAGCGGGGTGGGCAGATACGCAGTATTTT. Residues: CASSLAGWADTQYF.

About this clonotype itself: This may arise from a read error, as a much more abundant clone is one base away. The genes are TRBV12-3 or TRBV12-4 and TRBJ1-2, with D possibly matching TRBD1 (5 bases). The CDR3 contains 13 residues. CDR3 coding DNA: TGTGCCGGCAGGCGTCGGGGGGTTTGGGACTACACCTTC. The encoded protein is CAGRRRGVWDYTF.

The sample holds a few counts of this clonotype. V gene TRBV15 combines with J gene TRBJ1-2, with a weak D call TRBD1 (6 bases). Germline V CDR1 and CDR2: LNHNV, YYDKDF (reference sequence). This CDR3 comprises 13 residues. Trimming stripped 1 base from V and 10 bases from J, with 13 bases between. The CDR3: CATSRGGLVDYTF. The CDR3 DNA reads TGTGCCACCAGCAGAGGGGGGCTTGTTGACTACACCTTC.

The gene calls are TRBV10-3 and TRBJ1-5, with D tentatively TRBD1 (5 bases). The V and J ends lost 6 bases and 6 bases respectively, with 15 bases between them. This CDR3 region has 14 residues. Germline V lookup: CDR1 ENHRY, CDR2 SYGVKD. CDR3 protein: CAISLGGEGQPQHF. For the CDR3, the DNA is TGTGCCATCAGCCTCGGAGGGGAAGGTCAGCCCCAGCATTTT.

This clonotype was detected ten times or more. CDR3 amino acids: CASSQGATDYGYTF. The CDR3 DNA follows: TGCGCCAGCAGCCAAGGGGCGACAGACTATGGCTACACCTTC. This chain connects TRBV4-3 to TRBJ1-2, with a weak D call TRBD1 (5 bases). V shed 1 base and J shed 3 bases, with 9 bases lying between them. The CDR3 runs to 14 residues. Germline V gene lookup returns CDR1 LGHNA and CDR2 YSLEER.

The rearrangement links TRBV5-1 to TRBJ1-5; D may be TRBD1 (5 bases). The CDR3 length is 15 residues. In germline, CDR1 is SGHRS, CDR2 YFSETQ. Trimming shortened V by 4 bases and J by 7 bases, and 18 bases separated the two germline ends. CDR3 nucleotides: TGCGCCAGCAGCCCGGACAAGGGAATAGGACAGCCCCAGCATTTT. Amino acids: CASSPDKGIGQPQHF.

This clonotype occurred once. The chain couples TRBV2 to TRBJ1-2, with unresolved D. This CDR3 is built from 13 residues. The V gene's germline CDR1 is SNHLY and CDR2 FYNNEI. Trimming pared 8 bases from V and 5 bases from J, leaving 15 bases between. CDR3 DNA sequence: TGTGCCAGCTTGGACCCCCAGGCGTATGGCTACACCTTC. Protein sequence: CASLDPQAYGYTF.